The rows below give T cell receptor beta chains drawn from one sample of a study of blood T cell repertoires in COVID-19. Method: immunoSEQ multiplex PCR; TCRdb's copy keeps in-frame clones and lacks some. The repertoire holds 150,000 to 200,000 clones, approximately 90% seen once, with 9.5% to 15% in the top ten. Sequencing used peripheral blood. These receptors were taken from a woman in her sixties or seventies with COVID-19, enrolled during active disease. The CDR3 runs from the conserved cysteine through the conserved F or W.

j_call | v_call | cdr3_aa
TRBJ2-2 | TRBV19 | CASSSGRDTGELFF
TRBJ1-4 | TRBV7-9 | CASSAPGYGEKLFF
TRBJ2-1 | TRBV7-9 | CASSITTGNNEQFF
TRBJ2-4 | TRBV27 | CASSLARDTKNIQYF
TRBJ1-1 | TRBV28 | CASSFSQVGTEAFF
TRBJ1-6 | TRBV6-5 | CATRDRVNSPLHF
TRBJ2-6 | TRBV19 | CASSHFVAGALGGANVLTF
TRBJ1-4 | TRBV9 | CASSVDGRTNEKLFF
TRBJ2-7 | TRBV18 | CASSLRAPYEQYF
TRBJ2-7 | TRBV20-1 | CSARGQGEYEQYF
TRBJ1-4 | TRBV28 | CASSSRGREKLFF
TRBJ2-3 | TRBV27 | CASSLTPLAGPTDTQYF
TRBJ2-1 | TRBV7-2 | CASSFLSVAGVYEQFF
TRBJ2-2 | TRBV12-5 | CASGKSGNTGELFF
TRBJ1-2 | TRBV6-6 | CASSYRGTNYGYTF
TRBJ2-7 | TRBV6-6 | CASSRSPGLAGGVYEQYF
TRBJ2-2 | TRBV19 | CASSYGTGNTGELFF
TRBJ2-7 | TRBV12-3/TRBV12-4 | CASTSSASYEQYF
TRBJ2-1 | TRBV11-2 | CASRLDRIRYNEQFF
TRBJ2-7 | TRBV5-1 | CASSLISGRASYEQYF
TRBJ1-3 | TRBV30 | CAWSVSAPGSGNTIYF
TRBJ1-3 | TRBV6-4 | CASSATGTAGNTIYF
TRBJ2-3 | TRBV2 | CASRKTSGSEDTQYF
TRBJ2-3 | TRBV28 | CASSLTGTATDTQYF
TRBJ1-6 | TRBV19 | CASSGQGYNSPLHF
TRBJ1-3 | TRBV3-1/TRBV3-2 | CASSLRQGHTIYF
TRBJ1-4 | TRBV6-5 | CASTGTGTNEKLFF
TRBJ2-3 | TRBV28 | CASNPGLRTDTQYF
TRBJ1-2 | TRBV18 | CASSLQGYGYTF
TRBJ2-2 | TRBV5-1 | CASSLDQGGTGELFF
TRBJ2-7 | TRBV29-1 | CSVVPGQGSEQYF
TRBJ1-2 | TRBV28 | CASTKSPTWGDYGYTF
TRBJ1-5 | TRBV19 | CASSTLDRVSNQPQHF
TRBJ2-2 | TRBV19 | CASSPAGTIAGELFF
TRBJ2-7 | TRBV6-5 | CASSYSGHLNYEQYF
TRBJ2-7 | TRBV5-1 | CASSDRGGRSYEQYF
TRBJ1-2 | TRBV30 | CAWSPLTRGGLKGLGYTF
TRBJ1-3 | TRBV15 | CATRAGTGSGNTIYF
TRBJ2-3 | TRBV7-2 | CASSNKPRVTQYF
TRBJ1-1 | TRBV6-5 | CASSRDSGEAFF
TRBJ2-7 | TRBV28 | CASSSRPGTGSYEQYF
TRBJ1-4 | TRBV5-1 | CASRPTVATNEKLFF
TRBJ1-1 | TRBV6-5 | CASSRGRDTEAFF
TRBJ2-5 | TRBV3-1/TRBV3-2 | CASSQKIGRETQYF
TRBJ1-2 | TRBV11-2 | CASSLGSNYGYTF
TRBJ1-1 | TRBV11-2 | CASSFYGGEAFF
TRBJ1-6 | TRBV5-1 | CASSLDHGGFSPLHF
TRBJ1-5 | TRBV7-6 | CASSLSAGGDQPQHF